This TCR beta chain was sequenced for a study of cytomegalovirus exposure and HLA in healthy donors. Study results and limitations: DRB1 showed the most TCR associations and HLA-C the fewest in a later analysis, as rates varied by HLA locus. Most TCRs appeared rarely, but some public TCRs recurred in many donors. Donors belonging to an Asian-associated ancestry cluster reportedly showed fewer N-insertions in productive TCRs than the approximately 700-donor mean, according to what a later analysis found. Diagnosis of cytomegalovirus status made by the classifier reportedly showed high specificity and sensitivity.

The PCR had 60 Vbeta and 13 Jbeta primers. TCRdb keeps only in-frame clones here, not all; method: immunoSEQ multiplex PCR. The table lists 130,000 or so clones, approximately 82% of them singletons. CDR1 is SGHNT and CDR2 is YYREEE in the germline V gene (reference sequence). This CDR3 has 16 residues. With 0 bases clipped from V and 2 bases from J, the junction kept 5 bases outside the gene matches. In this sample, this clone turned up once. Its antigen remains unidentified. The chain has TRBV5-4 and TRBJ2-3, with 8 bases fitting TRBD2. The receptor's source is a man aged 40-50 years in good health and CMV-seronegative. The sample was PBMCs. CDR3: CASSLEGRGVTDTQYF. DNA for the CDR3: TGTGCCAGCAGCTTGGAGGGGCGGGGGGTCACAGATACGCAGTATTTT.